This T cell receptor (beta chain) derives from a study of Graves' ophthalmopathy and Graves' hyperthyroidism. Study overall: Peripheral blood was obtained at first diagnosis, ahead of any treatment.

Comment on this clonotype: Its target is not known.

Amplified TCR beta CDR3 regions were obtained using RNA transcripts as template. First-round RT-PCR relied on HTBI primers, and a second-round multiplex PCR came next. TCRdb passed the multiplex PCR reads through MiXCR, listing each CDR3 protein once. The table lists some 240,000 distinct CDR3 sequences, about 46% of them singletons. Notes on the study in general: In separating ophthalmopathy from stable hyperthyroidism, a 13-signature model achieved roughly 89% sensitivity and 81.08% specificity.

The CDR3 contains 14 residues. The ends were cut back, 4 bases at V and 2 bases at J, with 11 bases in the middle. Germline values: CDR1 ENHRY, CDR2 SYGVKD. Sequencing was carried out using peripheral blood. The V and J genes are TRBV10-3 and TRBJ2-5; a weak D match, TRBD1 (5 bases). The sequence derives from an adult man with Graves' ophthalmopathy. CDR3 in amino acids: CAISAFTGQETQYF. For the CDR3, the DNA is TGTGCCATCAGTGCTTTTACAGGACAAGAGACCCAGTACTTC.